Described below is a single T cell receptor beta chain sequence and its context. These data originate in a study of memory CD4+ T cells and cytomegalovirus serostatus. Single viable CD3+CD4+CD8-CD45RO+ cells were sorted as the memory CD4+ T cells. This CDR3 is built from 15 residues. V trimming: 5 bases; J trimming: 1 base; junction bases outside the gene matches: 7. Germline values: CDR1 SGHAT, CDR2 FQNNGV. Method: immunoSEQ multiplex PCR; TCRdb's copy keeps in-frame clones and lacks some. The sample records 40,000 to 50,000 clones, 70% to 75% being singletons. This sequence was found in an adult in good health and CMV-seropositive. Sequencing was performed on memory CD4+ T cells from blood. This chain uses TRBV11-2 with TRBJ2-7, with 8 nucleotides matching TRBD2. DNA for the CDR3: TGTGCCAGCAGCCCCTACGGGAGGGTATCCTACGAGCAGTACTTC. It translates to CASSPYGRVSYEQYF.